This T cell receptor beta chain was sequenced for a study of Graves' ophthalmopathy and Graves' hyperthyroidism. Losses at the gene ends were 6 bases for V and 6 bases for J; bases not matched to a gene: 5. CDR1 is ENHRY and CDR2 is SYGVKD in the germline V gene. This CDR3 is built from 14 residues. The authors amplified TCR beta CDR3 regions from RNA transcripts. The authors performed first-round RT-PCR with HTBI primers and then a second-round multiplex PCR. MiXCR, applied by TCRdb to the multiplex PCR reads, yields one record per CDR3 protein. The sample holds around 400,000 distinct CDR3 sequences; roughly 18% are singletons and the top ten take around 1.5%. Study-wide findings and caveats: Distinction of ophthalmopathy from stable hyperthyroidism by a 13-signature model reached 85% to 90% sensitivity and 70% to 83% specificity. Blood also held most thyroid clonotypes expanded above 0.001 frequency.

In this sample, this clonotype turned up once. Its antigen is still unknown. The sequencing sample was made of peripheral blood. This chain uses TRBV10-3 with TRBJ2-1; 10 bases are a match to TRBD1. The clonotype was recovered from a young woman with Graves' ophthalmopathy. As DNA, the CDR3 is TGTGCCATCAGCTTGGGACAGGGGAGCAATGAGCAGTTCTTC. It is translated as CAISLGQGSNEQFF.